This T cell receptor beta chain comes out of a study of T cells after yellow fever vaccination. Study information: Each low-cell-number fraction was prepared by means of SMART-Seq v4 Ultra Low Input.

The study made its TCR cDNA through 5'RACE template switching. That step introduced a universal primer site along with UMIs. Via MiXCR, TCRdb re-called the 5' RACE reads, giving one row per CDR3 protein. This table has some 500,000 distinct CDR3 sequences, roughly 14% appearing once. In this sample, this clonotype turned up a few times. V shed 5 bases, J shed 7 bases, and the junction held 19 bases outside the gene matches. The CDR3 length is 17 residues. CDR1 PRHDT and CDR2 FYEKMQ come from the germline V gene (reference sequence). This clonotype was obtained from a young man who received the YFV17D yellow fever vaccine. Sequences were derived from PBMCs, sampled on the day of the yellow fever booster vaccination. The chain employs TRBV13 and TRBJ1-2; TRBD1 agrees at 7 bases. CDR3 protein: CASSRGGQHILAVGYTF. The CDR3 coding sequence is TGTGCCAGCAGCCGGGGGGGACAGCACATTCTAGCGGTTGGCTACACCTTC.